Shown below are 23 T cell receptor beta chains from a single sample sequenced in a study of shared clonotypes between healthy human individuals. TCRdb's copy holds only in-frame clones and misses some; the assay was immunoSEQ multiplex PCR. This sample has roughly 2.2 million clones, with around 90% found just once. Material for sequencing was naive CD4+ T cells from PBMCs. Sample subset: CD45RA+ positively selected. The receptor source for this set is a man younger than 35 in good health. Some clones in this sample may be carry-over from other donors' samples.

V gene TRBV2 combines with J gene TRBJ2-7, with 9 bases fitting TRBD2. In germline, CDR1 is SNHLY, CDR2 FYNNEI. The J segment lost 5 bases and the V segment lost 3 bases, leaving 2 bases of the junction unmatched. CDR3 length: 13 residues. This chain's CDR3 is CASSETSGHEQYF. For the CDR3, the DNA is TGTGCCAGCAGTGAGACTAGCGGCCACGAGCAGTACTTC.

This rearrangement joins TRBV19 to TRBJ1-1; no definite D call. V was trimmed by 1 base and J by 1 base, leaving 10 bases between them. Germline-derived CDR1 and CDR2 are LNHDA and SQIVND (reference sequence). CDR3 length: 15 amino acids. The CDR3 bases are TGTGCCAGTAGTATAGCTGAGGGTTCGAACACTGAAGCTTTCTTT. Translating it yields CASSIAEGSNTEAFF. The complete variable domain, with remaining parts taken from reference TRBV19 and TRBJ1-1, reads DGGITQSPKYLFRKEGQNVTLSCEQNLNHDAMYWYRQDPGQGLRLIYYSQIVNDFQKGDIAEGYSVSREKKESFPLTVTSAQKNPTAFYLCASSIAEGSNTEAFFGQGTRLTVV.

The chain is built from TRBV29-1 and TRBJ2-7; possibly TRBD1 or TRBD2 for D (5 bases each). The CDR3 length is 11 residues. CDR1 and CDR2 (germline): SQVTM, ANQGSEA. Trimming removed 3 bases at V and 3 bases at J, with 6 bases between. The CDR3 DNA sequence: TGCAGCGTTGAGGGGGACTACGAGCAGTACTTC. Its protein is CSVEGDYEQYF.

J is TRBJ2-2 and V is TRBV7-2, with 7 nucleotides matching TRBD2. There are 15 residues in the CDR3. CDR1 and CDR2 from the germline V gene are SGHTA and FQGNSA. With 5 bases clipped from V and 0 bases from J, the junction kept 3 bases outside the gene matches. CDR3 nucleotide sequence: TGTGCCAGCAGCCGACTAGCCTCGAACACCGGGGAGCTGTTTTTT. Encoded protein: CASSRLASNTGELFF.

The chain combines TRBV5-1 with TRBJ2-2; D unclear. The CDR3 has 15 residues. V was shortened by 1 base and J by 0 bases, with 7 bases between the two germline ends. The germline gives CDR1 SGHRS, CDR2 YFSETQ. The CDR3 region has the DNA TGCGCCAGCAGCTTGAACGGCCCGAACACCGGGGAGCTGTTTTTT. This translates into CASSLNGPNTGELFF. Based on the CDR3 plus reference TRBV5-1 and TRBJ2-2, the full variable domain is KAGVTQTPRYLIKTRGQQVTLSCSPISGHRSVSWYQQTPGQGLQFLFEYFSETQRNKGNFPGRFSGRQFSNSRSEMNVSTLELGDSALYLCASSLNGPNTGELFFGEGSRLTVL.

V and J are TRBV10-3 and TRBJ2-7, with 9 bases matching TRBD2. The CDR3 runs to 18 residues. Trimming removed 10 bases from V and 3 bases from J; junction bases left unmatched: 22. Germline V gives CDR1 ENHRY, CDR2 SYGVKD. CDR3 region: CAKDKTVTGTSRRYEQYF. The CDR3 nucleotides read TGTGCCAAGGACAAAACTGTAACCGGGACTAGCAGACGCTACGAGCAGTACTTC.

A note on this clone: Other nucleotide sequences from this sample produce the same CDR3. The J gene is TRBJ1-5, the V gene TRBV29-1, with 8 nucleotides matching TRBD1. With V trimmed by 5 bases and J by 1 base, 1 base remained unmatched. The CDR3 loop spans 13 amino acids. Germline V gene lookup returns CDR1 SQVTM and CDR2 ANQGSEA. The CDR3 spells CSVRTGSNQPQHF. CDR3 bases: TGCAGCGTTCGGACAGGGAGCAATCAGCCCCAGCATTTT. The full variable domain, in which reference TRBV29-1 and TRBJ1-5 provide the parts outside the CDR3, is SAVISQKPSRDICQRGTSLTIQCQVDSQVTMMFWYRQQPGQSLTLIATANQGSEATYESGFVIDKFPISRPNLTFSTLTVSNMSPEDSSIYLCSVRTGSNQPQHFGDGTRLSIL.

This chain connects TRBV5-1 to TRBJ2-1; 14 nucleotides match TRBD2. The ends lost 4 bases at V and 8 bases at J; junction bases unmatched: 8. Germline assignment: CDR1 SGHRS and CDR2 YFSETQ. This CDR3 is 16 amino acids long. Written as DNA, the CDR3 is TGCGCCAGCAGCACGGGACTAGCGGGAGCCCGGGATGAGCAGTTCTTC. Its translation: CASSTGLAGARDEQFF.

Comment on this clone: The same CDR3 also results from other DNA sequences found in this sample. CDR3: CASSLVAASYNEQFF. Written as DNA, the CDR3 is TGCGCCAGCAGCTTGGTCGCCGCCTCCTACAATGAGCAGTTCTTC. This chain connects TRBV5-1 to TRBJ2-1; D is uncertain. The CDR3 spans 15 residues. V was clipped by 0 bases and J by 0 bases, with 7 bases between them. Per germline, CDR1 SGHRS and CDR2 YFSETQ. The entire variable domain, with the rest obtained from reference TRBV5-1 and TRBJ2-1, is as follows: KAGVTQTPRYLIKTRGQQVTLSCSPISGHRSVSWYQQTPGQGLQFLFEYFSETQRNKGNFPGRFSGRQFSNSRSEMNVSTLELGDSALYLCASSLVAASYNEQFFGPGTRLTVL.

In this sample, this clone turned up once. The chain carries TRBV30 and TRBJ2-7; D remains unclear. The CDR3 extends over 14 amino acids. V gave up 2 bases and J gave up 5 bases, with 16 bases separating them. Germline V gene sequence: CDR1 GTSNPN, CDR2 SVGIG (reference sequence). The CDR3 loop is CAWSPSALLNEQYF. The CDR3 nucleotides read TGTGCCTGGAGTCCCTCGGCTCTACTGAACGAGCAGTACTTC.

The gene calls are TRBV11-2 and TRBJ1-4; weak D call: TRBD1 (5 bases). V lost 2 bases, J lost 6 bases, and 10 bases lay in between. CDR1 and CDR2 (germline): SGHAT, FQNNGV. This CDR3 comprises 14 residues. CDR3 region: CASSLWGRDEKLFF. CDR3 nucleotides: TGTGCCAGCAGCTTATGGGGCAGGGATGAAAAACTGTTTTTT.

For the CDR3, the DNA is TGTGCCAGCAGTTTAGGGGGGCGGGGATACACTGAAGCTTTCTTT. Protein sequence: CASSLGGRGYTEAFF. The chain links TRBV27 to TRBJ1-1; D possibly corresponds to TRBD1 (6 bases). Looked up from germline, CDR1 is MNHEY and CDR2 is SMNVEV (reference sequence). V was shortened by 2 bases and J by 3 bases, with 13 bases between the two germline ends. This CDR3 is built from 15 residues.

For the CDR3, the DNA is TGTGCCAGCAGTGGGTCGGGACAGTTCAGCAATCAGCCCCAGCATTTT. This sequence encodes CASSGSGQFSNQPQHF. The chain recombines TRBV28 with TRBJ1-5, with 7 bases lining up with TRBD1. The germline gives CDR1 MDHEN, CDR2 SYDVKM. The CDR3 sequence is 16 residues long. Trimming at V came to 5 bases and at J to 1 base, leaving 8 bases not matched to a gene.

V usage is TRBV21-1 and J usage is TRBJ1-1; the tabulated D call, TRBD1, remains unverified against the DNA. TRBV21-1 is an annotated pseudogene. This CDR3 is 15 amino acids long. This chain's CDR3 is CASSKSGQVNTEAFF. CDR3 nucleotide sequence: TGTGCCAGCAGCAAGTCTGGACAGGTGAACACTGAAGCTTTCTTT.

Turning to this clone: Other nucleotide sequences in the sample specify the same CDR3. The V call is TRBV18, the J call TRBJ2-1; no firm D call. Germline V gene lookup returns CDR1 KGHSH and CDR2 LQKENI. V was trimmed by 0 bases and J by 4 bases, leaving 1 base between them. The CDR3 length is 12 residues. CDR3 DNA: TGTGCCAGCTCACCACCATACAATGAGCAGTTCTTC. Translating gives CASSPPYNEQFF.

This clone was recorded only once. The chain has TRBV7-9 and TRBJ2-7; D call uncertain. The CDR3 covers 14 residues. Looked up from germline, CDR1 is SEHNR and CDR2 is FQNEAQ (reference sequence). V was clipped by 3 bases and J by 1 base, with 10 bases between them. CDR3 in amino acids: CASSLMSQSYEQYF. DNA of the CDR3: TGTGCCAGCAGCTTGATGAGCCAGTCCTACGAGCAGTACTTC.

The gene calls are TRBV19 and TRBJ2-7, with D possibly being TRBD1 or TRBD2 (6 bases each). CDR3 length: 15 amino acids. CDR1 is LNHDA and CDR2 is SQIVND in the germline V gene (reference sequence). V dropped 3 bases and J dropped 3 bases, with 15 bases sitting between them. The CDR3 DNA reads as TGTGCCAGTAGTATTGGCGGGACAAGGGGCTACGAGCAGTACTTC. Translated, it gives CASSIGGTRGYEQYF.

This chain uses TRBV7-2 with TRBJ2-7, with 11 positions matching TRBD2. The CDR3 contains 16 residues. The trim removed 5 bases at V and 5 bases at J, leaving 11 bases unmatched. Germline assignment: CDR1 SGHTA and CDR2 FQGNSA. The CDR3 here is CASSNSGRAVWDEQYF. The CDR3 DNA sequence: TGTGCCAGCAGCAATAGCGGGAGGGCCGTTTGGGACGAGCAGTACTTC.

The chain recombines TRBV5-1 with TRBJ2-5; 9 bases line up with TRBD2. Germline trimming cut 1 base from V and 2 bases from J; bases unmatched to any gene: 3. Per the germline V gene, CDR1 is SGHRS and CDR2 is YFSETQ. The CDR3 runs 15 residues. In DNA, the CDR3 is TGCGCCAGCAGCTTGCTAGCGGGGACTCAAGAGACCCAGTACTTC. Its protein is CASSLLAGTQETQYF.

The gene calls are TRBV9 and TRBJ2-2, with D tentatively TRBD1 (5 bases). Germline V lookup: CDR1 SGDLS, CDR2 YYNGEE. This CDR3 comprises 16 residues. V lost 0 bases and J 3 bases, leaving 12 bases between the germline ends. Here the CDR3 DNA reads TGTGCCAGCAGCGTAGTACCCAGGGCCGACACCGGGGAGCTGTTTTTT. It codes for CASSVVPRADTGELFF.

In the case of this clone: Other nucleotide sequences from this sample produce the same CDR3. This chain uses TRBV7-3 with TRBJ2-3; TRBD2 matches at 11 bases. V shed 5 bases, J shed 2 bases, and the junction held 6 bases outside the gene matches. Germline V CDR1 and CDR2: SGHTA, FQGTGA. The CDR3 extends over 16 amino acids. In DNA form, the CDR3 reads TGTGCCAGCAGCCCCGGGACTAGCGGTAACACAGATACGCAGTATTTT. Translation: CASSPGTSGNTDTQYF.

The chain combines TRBV28 with TRBJ1-4; D is unclear. The CDR3 length is 15 residues. The germline V and J ends were trimmed by 6 bases and 2 bases, with 13 bases remaining between them. The germline CDR1 and CDR2 sequences are MDHEN and SYDVKM. The CDR3 region has the DNA TGTGCCAGCAGACCAAGCCCGAAGACTAATGAAAAACTGTTTTTT. Residues: CASRPSPKTNEKLFF.

The rearrangement links TRBV27 to TRBJ1-5; 7 nucleotides align to TRBD1. The V segment lost 3 bases and the J segment 6 bases; nucleotides outside the gene matches: 5. The CDR3 totals 14 residues. The V gene's germline CDR1 is MNHEY and CDR2 SMNVEV (reference sequence). The CDR3 sequence: CASSFYRGVQPQHF. As DNA, the CDR3 is TGTGCCAGCAGTTTCTACAGGGGAGTTCAGCCCCAGCATTTT.